The 13 T cell receptor beta chains below were found in one sample sequenced in a study of Graves' ophthalmopathy and Graves' hyperthyroidism. TCR beta CDR3 regions were amplified from RNA transcripts. Investigators did first-round RT-PCR with HTBI primers, then second-round multiplex PCR. TCRdb used MiXCR to reprocess the multiplex PCR reads, holding one entry per CDR3 protein. Of roughly 1.1 million distinct CDR3 sequences listed, about 38% are singletons. The material sequenced was peripheral blood or thyroid tissue (not recorded which). Receptors were obtained from an adult man with Graves' hyperthyroidism.

This clonotype was detected ten times or more. This rearrangement joins TRBV7-6 to TRBJ2-7, with D possibly TRBD2 on 5 matching bases. With 0 bases removed from V and 2 bases from J, the gap between germline ends came to 20 bases. The CDR3 sequence is 18 residues long. Looked up from germline, CDR1 is SGHVS and CDR2 is FNYEAQ. CDR3 bases: TGTGCCAGCAGCTTAGCTCCTTTCTCCCCGGGATTCGCCTACGAGCAGTACTTC. This sequence encodes CASSLAPFSPGFAYEQYF.

A few counts support this clonotype. The V call is TRBV5-5, the J call TRBJ2-7; 10 bases are shared with TRBD2. V lost 4 bases and J lost 1; bases outside the gene matches: 20. This CDR3 region has 20 residues. CDR1 SGHKS and CDR2 YYEKEE come from the germline V gene (reference sequence). The CDR3 nucleotides read TGTGCCAGCAGCCTGCGAAGCGGGAGGGCCGCCACGAACAGATCCTACGAGCAGTACTTC. Residues: CASSLRSGRAATNRSYEQYF. Looking up the rest from reference TRBV5-5 and TRBJ2-7 gives the full variable domain: DAGVTQSPTHLIKTRGQQVTLRCSPISGHKSVSWYQQVLGQGPQFIFQYYEKEERGRGNFPDRFSARQFPNYSSELNVNALLLGDSALYLCASSLRSGRAATNRSYEQYFGPGTRLTVT.

J is TRBJ1-5 and V is TRBV7-9, with a weak D call TRBD1 (5 bases). Germline loops: CDR1 SEHNR, CDR2 FQNEAQ (reference sequence). This CDR3 is built from 15 residues. Trimming left V 6 bases short and J 4 bases short, with 16 bases between. CDR3 sequence: CASSPQGLENQPQHF. In nucleotides, the CDR3 is TGTGCCAGCAGTCCCCAGGGTTTGGAAAATCAGCCCCAGCATTTT.

V usage is TRBV10-3 and J usage is TRBJ1-1, with 9 bases that match TRBD1. Germline V lookup: CDR1 ENHRY, CDR2 SYGVKD. V gave up 5 bases and J gave up 7 bases; unmatched junction bases: 8. This CDR3 spans 14 amino acids. The CDR3 region is CAISRPGTGNEAFF. The CDR3 DNA follows: TGTGCCATCAGTCGTCCCGGGACAGGGAATGAAGCTTTCTTT.

The chain uses TRBV20-1 and TRBJ1-2; 8 bases are shared with TRBD1. Per the germline V gene, CDR1 is DFQATT and CDR2 is SNEGSKA (reference sequence). The CDR3 has 15 residues. The V and J ends lost 1 base and 8 bases, in that order; junction bases with no gene match: 12. The CDR3 region is CSARVPGQGVSGYTF. Written as DNA, the CDR3 is TGCAGTGCTAGAGTCCCTGGACAGGGTGTAAGCGGCTACACCTTC.

The chain recombines TRBV25-1 with TRBJ1-1; TRBD1 might be the D (6 bases). The germline V gene has CDR1 MGHDK and CDR2 SYGVNS. The CDR3 length is 12 residues. V was shortened by 8 bases and J by 0 bases, with 7 bases between the two germline ends. The CDR3 sequence: CASGGMNTEAFF. As DNA, the CDR3 is TGTGCCAGCGGGGGCATGAACACTGAAGCTTTCTTT.

This clonotype was counted only a few times. The CDR3 spells CASSQEGSGYGYTF. CDR3 sequence (DNA): TGTGCCAGCAGCCAAGAAGGGTCGGGCTATGGCTACACCTTC. The rearrangement links TRBV3-1 to TRBJ1-2; no firm D call. The CDR3 consists of 14 residues. V was clipped by 0 bases and J by 4 bases, with 9 bases between them. The germline V gene has CDR1 LGHDT and CDR2 YNNKEL (reference sequence).

The V gene is TRBV2, the J gene TRBJ2-5, with TRBD1 identical over 7 bases. Germline V gives CDR1 SNHLY, CDR2 FYNNEI. CDR3 length: 13 amino acids. The V gene end was trimmed by 9 bases and the J gene end by 5 bases; junction bases not matched to a gene: 9. The CDR3, as DNA: TGTGCCAGTATCCGCCGGGGACAGGAGACCCAGTACTTC. Protein: CASIRRGQETQYF.

In this sample, this clonotype turned up a few times. In DNA form, the CDR3 reads TGTGCCATCAGTGCTGCCGGGACAGGGATGATTCTACGGGAGCTGTTTTTT. This translates into CAISAAGTGMILRELFF. This chain connects TRBV10-3 to TRBJ2-2; TRBD1 agrees at 9 bases. V gave up 4 bases and J gave up 9 bases; unmatched junction bases: 15. Germline lookup yields CDR1 ENHRY and CDR2 SYGVKD. The CDR3 length is 17 residues.

The table lists this clonotype with many counts. The V gene is TRBV29-1, the J gene TRBJ1-2; maybe TRBD1 (5 bases). Looked up from germline, CDR1 is SQVTM and CDR2 is ANQGSEA. Trimming took off 5 bases at V and 2 bases at J, with 15 bases between the two ends. The CDR3 totals 14 residues. The CDR3 nucleotides read TGCAGCGTTCCCAACAGTTGGGGGAACTATGGCTACACCTTC. Translating it yields CSVPNSWGNYGYTF.

This clonotype was picked up a small number of times. This chain connects TRBV6-5 to TRBJ1-6, with D unresolved. This CDR3 comprises 15 residues. Deletions cut 5 bases from V and 8 bases from J, with 16 bases between. Germline lookup yields CDR1 MNHEY and CDR2 SVGAGI. CDR3 region: CASSRSVSRDSPLHF. The CDR3 DNA follows: TGTGCCAGCAGTCGCAGTGTGAGTAGGGATTCACCCCTCCACTTT.

This clonotype was seen only a few times. The rearrangement uses TRBV12-3 or TRBV12-4 and TRBJ1-3, with D perhaps TRBD1 (6 bases). Trimming removed 3 bases at V and 2 bases at J, with 14 bases between. The CDR3 extends over 16 amino acids. Here the CDR3 reads CASSFGLQGAGNTIYF. The CDR3 DNA reads as TGTGCCAGCAGTTTCGGACTACAGGGTGCTGGAAACACCATATATTTT.

This clonotype occurred a few times. The chain couples TRBV6-5 to TRBJ2-7; 8 nucleotides align to TRBD2. V trimming: 0 bases; J trimming: 4 bases; junction bases outside the gene matches: 2. The CDR3 runs 14 residues. The germline gives CDR1 MNHEY, CDR2 SVGAGI. CDR3 in DNA: TGTGCCAGCAGTTACTCTAGCGGGGTTTACGAGCAGTACTTC. It specifies CASSYSSGVYEQYF.